This T cell receptor (beta chain) was recovered during a study of T cells after yellow fever vaccination. Study details: Low-cell-number fractions were prepared with SMART-Seq v4 Ultra Low Input.

TCRdb redid the calling of the 5' RACE reads with MiXCR, one entry per CDR3 protein. Of some 670,000 distinct CDR3 sequences in the sample, 9% to 15% are singletons; the top ten hold about 15%. V was pared by 5 bases and J by 7 bases, with 11 bases between. There are 12 residues in the CDR3. Germline lookup yields CDR1 SEHNR and CDR2 FQNEAQ (reference sequence). This receptor was identified in a man aged 25-45 years who received the YFV17D yellow fever vaccine. The chain recombines TRBV7-9 with TRBJ1-1; a possible D gene is TRBD1 (5 bases). Sequenced material: PBMCs, taken on the day of the yellow fever booster vaccination. As DNA, the CDR3 is TGTGCCAGCAGCCACGAGGGGTTTGAAGCTTTCTTT. This sequence encodes CASSHEGFEAFF.